This TCR beta chain was sequenced during a study of cytomegalovirus exposure and HLA in healthy donors (dated by TCRdb to the late 2010s). For the wider study: An earlier analysis of 587 of the donors reported 250 to 350 Gb of sequence data and around 100 million unique TCR beta sequences obtained from around 180 million T cells. Roughly 300 gigabases of sequencing data and approximately 93 million unique TCR sequences were included in an early release covering 550 to 650 HLA-typed donors. Of the roughly 410 genotyped donors, 81% were placed in the genetic ancestry cluster associated with self-reported Caucasian donors. The study aimed to test whether cataloging public T cell receptors could reveal signatures of past pathogen exposure. The study used immunosequencing to profile the T cell repertoires of approximately 630 subjects and linked those repertoires to cytomegalovirus serostatus. A separate validation cohort of 100 to 150 different subjects was used in addition to the roughly 700-subject first cohort. To predict cytomegalovirus infection status, the study combined high-throughput TCR immunosequencing, statistical association of individual TCRs with disease status, and machine learning. In a later analysis, previously published TCR beta repertoires from about 670 donors were re-analyzed and high-resolution HLA genotyping was added so that TCR occurrence patterns could be studied. Rather than drawing on any new phenotypic data, the later analysis identified candidate immune exposures from TCR beta sequences and the way those sequences occurred across donors. An earlier analysis of fewer than 750 of the donors used high-throughput TCR beta sequencing to judge whether each TCR beta V gene segment behaved as functional or pseudogenic. Donor age, sex, ethnicity and CMV serostatus were collected together with the repertoire data. In a later genetic analysis, genome-wide SNP genotypes for about 65% of the roughly 670 donors were used, and that subset was treated as a discovery cohort. All discovery cohort repertoires had been generated using a single sequencing platform. Both class I and class II loci were covered by HLA typing, at four-digit resolution. Typing coverage differed by locus: A, B, C, DRB1 and DQB1 were typed in roughly 620-640 donors, DQA1 in 522, DPA1 in roughly 590, and DPB1 in 472. Four to six DR-DQ haplotypes were handled as single units for association and clustering because linkage in the cohort was strong. On average, over 200,000 unique TCR beta nucleotide sequences were sequenced per donor among 398 genotyped donors of the cohort, with roughly 18% of those sequences being non-productive. Results the study describes overall, beyond this receptor: A few of the identified cytomegalovirus-associated TCR beta chains were confirmed in vitro to be specific for cytomegalovirus antigens. Several of the top co-occurrence clusters appeared to be linked to parvovirus B19, influenza, CMV and Epstein-Barr virus, according to a later analysis. A later genetic analysis reported fewer N-insertions in productive TCRs among donors in an Asian-associated ancestry cluster than the roughly 700-donor mean. The cohort was sequenced for TCR beta chains only, and without alpha or paired-chain data the features that could be detected were limited. Specific HLA alleles were associated with over 15,000 TCR beta sequences at a false discovery rate of 0.05 in a later analysis. In a later analysis, TCR association rates were found to vary across HLA loci, with the most associated TCRs seen for DRB1 alleles and the fewest for HLA-C alleles. Presence/absence analyses assumed roughly uniform sequencing depth across donors, an assumption that may not hold. The authors suggested that the approach could potentially be generalized to other disease states and immunological phenotypes. Most TCR sequences were observed very rarely across donors, whereas some public TCRs were present in many individuals. Linkage disequilibrium might explain the correlated functional status among segregating V segments, but an unknown experimental factor could not be excluded. Immune exposure information for the cohort was limited to CMV serostatus. Some IMGT-functional V segments, including TRBV6-2 and TRBV6-3, could not be told apart with the 87-base-pair reads, so those segments were excluded. Because HLA typing was unavailable for some donors at each locus, only the typed subset was used in association tests. In a later analysis, HLA-associated TCR beta chains showed more clonal expansion and lower generation probabilities than non-associated chains that were equally common. Strong co-occurrence of HLA alleles, especially DR and DQ, made assigning TCR associations to individual alleles difficult. A further reported finding was that TCR beta sequences accurately predicted the HLA-A and HLA-B alleles for most subjects in the first cohort. A later genetic analysis associated a missense DCLRE1C variant with V-gene and J-gene trimming of TCR beta chains, and an independent cohort replicated the association. Most CMV-associated TCR beta chains appeared to be HLA-restricted in a later analysis, and the HLA associations seemed to be driven largely by CMV exposure. The study gave a list of under 200 TCR beta chains associated with cytomegalovirus. In an earlier analysis of 587 of the donors, most TCR beta V segments appeared in productive rearrangements about 87% or about 30% of the time, broadly matching IMGT annotations. The sequencing pipeline was judged likely to have produced a cluster of highly shared sequence variants as a technical artifact. Roughly 17 rarely observed V segments, including chromosome 9 orphons, were excluded from the earlier analysis of several hundred of the donors because counts were too low. The classifier was reported to diagnose cytomegalovirus status with high specificity and sensitivity in both the original cohort and the validation cohort.

Trimming removed 2 bases from V and 2 bases from J, leaving 10 bases between the germline ends. Taken from the germline V gene, the CDR1 and CDR2 loops are MDHEN and SYDVKM. The cysteine opens and the phenylalanine closes a CDR3 of 15 amino acids. The DNA shown is the 45-base CDR3, in frame from base 1. The cohort comprised under 700 healthy bone marrow donors. At the time of sampling, all cohort members were nominally healthy, though unrecorded immune exposures were likely present. The donor tested CMV seronegative and was one of the 352 seronegative cohort members. A peripheral blood sample was provided by each donor, and peripheral blood mononuclear cells were used for TCR beta sequencing. Genomic DNA was extracted from the blood cell samples with the Qiagen DNeasy Blood Extraction Kit. The library was generated by the immunoSEQ multiplex PCR assay. A mixture of 60 forward primers for TCR Vbeta segments and 13 reverse primers for TCR Jbeta segments was used in the multiplex PCR. The CDR3 region of rearranged TCR beta genes was amplified from genomic DNA by a multiplex PCR assay. The Illumina HiSeq System was used to sequence the amplified TCR beta libraries as 87-base-pair reads. From the authors' description of their analysis: Across the 670 or so repertoires, a later analysis counted approximately 75 million unique TCR beta chains, roughly 11 million of which were shared by at least two donors. Raw reads were error-corrected and collapsed into unique sequences with a nearest-neighbor algorithm that merged closely related sequences to remove PCR and sequencing errors. Alignment of CDR3 sequences to IMGT reference sequences was used to assign V, D and J gene segments. Each retained sequence needed at least a six-nucleotide match to both a V gene segment and a J gene segment. A rearrangement was called productive if the CDR3 had no stop codons and remained in frame with V and J, and every other rearrangement was called non-productive. Following IMGT convention, CDR3 was defined as the stretch from the second conserved V-encoded cysteine to the conserved J-encoded phenylalanine. In an earlier analysis of approximately 590 of the donors, sequences lacking an unambiguous match to a single V gene segment were excluded. An earlier analysis of some 500 of the donors classified V segments as functional when productive rearrangements were above 56.7% and as segregating when the standard deviation between donors was above 5%. To diagnose cytomegalovirus status from the catalog of TCR beta chain sequences, a statistical classification framework was built. In a later analysis, V and J genes were assigned by comparing TCR nucleotide sequences against IMGT/GENE-DB human TR gene sequences. In a later analysis, CDR3 sequences and most-parsimonious VDJ recombination scenarios were assigned using the TCRdist pipeline. In a later analysis, each TCR beta chain was defined by its CDR3 amino acid sequence together with its V-gene family, and reads without a unique V-gene family were excluded. To address suspected cross-contamination and a sequencing artifact, a later analysis removed a few hundred highly shared, low-generation-probability nucleotide sequences. In a later analysis, a clonal expansion index for each public chain was calculated from normalized within-repertoire ranks of inferred template counts. In a later analysis, generation probabilities were computed with a VDJ recombination model fitted to out-of-frame rearrangements, and the resulting probabilities were checked against IGoR. A later analysis scored TCR-TCR, TCR-HLA and TCR-CMV co-occurrence with hypergeometric tests, applying a repertoire-size bias correction to TCR pairs. In a later analysis, false discovery rates were estimated by permuting HLA or CMV assignments 20 times. In a later analysis, co-occurring TCRs were grouped with DBSCAN, and TCRdist sequence similarity was added when clustering was performed within HLA-allele-positive subsets. Co-occurrence clustering excluded repertoires with fewer than 30,000 or more than 120,000 public chains, plus five with anomalous nucleotide sharing. TCRdb retrieved this table from immuneACCESS and kept in-frame rearrangements only. Not all clones are present; in checked studies, unresolved V genes account for under half, and no reason is known for the remainder. The V and J calls and clone size were taken over from that table, and D and trimming were inferred from the DNA. This sample has about 200,000 clones in its table, and around 82% of those were observed once. 2.9% of the sample rests with the top ten.

Remarks on this clone: The antigen it binds to is not known. The record has no base qualities; no much larger clone is one base away.

Sequencing used PBMCs. This clonotype originated in a woman aged 30 to 39 in good health and CMV-seronegative. The sequence is built from TRBV28 and TRBJ1-3; matching of 6 bases hints at TRBD1 as the D gene. CDR3 sequence: CASSLLRTAGNTIYF. The nucleotide sequence reads as follows: TGTGCCAGCAGTTTACTTCGGACAGCTGGAAACACCATATATTTT.